This T cell receptor beta chain was identified during a study of T cells in Graves' hyperthyroidism and ophthalmopathy (dated by TCRdb to the late 2010s). Regarding the research as a whole: Peripheral blood was sampled at the time of initial diagnosis, prior to any treatment. To identify TCR V-J signatures that set the groups apart, the researchers used a discovery cohort of 100 patients, made up of roughly 40 with Graves' ophthalmopathy and about 60 with stable Graves' hyperthyroidism. Prospective prediction of ophthalmopathy was tested in an independent validation cohort consisting of 18 hyperthyroidism patients and approximately 16 patients who later progressed to ophthalmopathy. For training and testing, the 100 or so patients in the discovery cohort were randomly divided in a 7:3 ratio. In roughly six Graves' hyperthyroidism patients, the study also compared T-cell repertoires from thyroid tissue with T-cell repertoires from blood. Following sampling, methimazole starting at 30 mg daily was given to hyperthyroidism patients, and high-dose intravenous methylprednisolone was given to ophthalmopathy patients. The paper describes TCR Vbeta CDR3 sequencing of around 140 peripheral blood samples, made up of some 42 ophthalmopathy patients, around 78 hyperthyroidism patients and around 17 progressor patients.

Stable Graves' hyperthyroidism was defined as the absence of progression to ophthalmopathy over 18 months of follow-up. Hyperthyroidism patients were aged 18 to 65 years and newly diagnosed, with disease duration of less than 2 months. The study excluded patients with uncontrolled infections, other autoimmune diseases, pregnancy or lactation. Diagnoses relied on clinical symptoms, serum thyroxine and TRAb, thyroid ultrasound and orbital computed tomography. PBMCs were separated from around 9.1 ml of fresh peripheral blood using Ficoll-Paque density gradient centrifugation. Trizol reagent was used to extract total RNA, and RNA quality was then checked on an Agilent 2100 Bioanalyzer. The CDR3 holds 12 amino acids from the cysteine to the phenylalanine. The entry retains the CDR3 DNA only, 36 bases that are in frame from base 1. Cut back by 3 bases and 5 bases, the V and J ends lie 5 bases apart. Looking up the germline V gene (reference sequence) yields CDR1 LNHDA and CDR2 SQIVND.

The table lists this clonotype with many counts. Its antigen remains unidentified. No base qualities exist here, and no much larger clone lies one base off it. What the authors observed across the whole study: During validation, the model predicted progression to ophthalmopathy a median of approximately 6 months ahead of onset, with just under 71% sensitivity and 72% to 85% specificity. Blood samples also contained most of the expanded thyroid clonotypes (frequency above 0.001), which suggests that blood repertoires may reflect thyroid immune responses. A 13 V-J signature model separated ophthalmopathy from stable hyperthyroidism, with about 88% sensitivity and 81.08% specificity in cross-validation and 80%/75% in testing. No statistical method was used to fix the sample size in advance, and group allocation was not hidden from the investigators.

TCR beta CDR3 regions were amplified from RNA transcripts. The first round of RT-PCR for the TCR CDR3 was performed with the HTBI primer set and the Qiagen OneStep RT-PCR kit. A second multiplex PCR round built the libraries, followed by size selection and purification. Sequencing of the libraries was done on an Illumina HiSeq2000 using paired-end 100 bp reads. The source study handled its data this way. SOAPnuke was used to process the raw data, removing reads that contained adapters or uncalled bases, had a mean Phred below 15, or lacked an exact match to the constant primer or identifier. High-quality paired reads were merged using COPE v1.2.5, and each unique nucleotide sequence was defined as a clonotype. MiTCR v1.1 was used to align the clonotypes against IMGT TRBV, TRBD and TRBJ reference segments. Only V-J combinations with frequency above 0.0001, covering roughly 99% of repertoires, were analysed. The TCS score was defined as the ratio of F50 (clonal expansion) to E x V (chaos), calculated using BLOSUM62-based TCRdist between CDR3 peptides within each V-J. Welch's t-statistics and random forest reduced some 510 V-J features to some 14, which were used in a naive Bayes classifier (R e1071). TCRdb handled the public reads itself, with Q25 trimming in fastp and clone calling in MiXCR, and kept productive beta chains. One record per CDR3 amino acid sequence lists the most common genes and DNA. Clone size and V and J calls follow TCRdb, not the original study. This sample comprises more than 550,000 distinct CDR3 sequences, 17% of them detected only once. About 16% of the sample rests with the top ten.

Sequenced input: blood. The sequence was obtained from a man aged 45 to 65 with Graves' hyperthyroidism. The receptor chain draws on TRBV19 and TRBJ2-1, with the D segment identity uncertain. The CDR3 reads as follows: CASSIGHNEQFF. The DNA sequence follows: TGTGCCAGTAGTATTGGACACAATGAGCAGTTCTTC. Reference TRBV19 and TRBJ2-1 proteins supply the regions before and after the CDR3; the full variable domain is: DGGITQSPKYLFRKEGQNVTLSCEQNLNHDAMYWYRQDPGQGLRLIYYSQIVNDFQKGDIAEGYSVSREKKESFPLTVTSAQKNPTAFYLCASSIGHNEQFFGPGTRLTVL.